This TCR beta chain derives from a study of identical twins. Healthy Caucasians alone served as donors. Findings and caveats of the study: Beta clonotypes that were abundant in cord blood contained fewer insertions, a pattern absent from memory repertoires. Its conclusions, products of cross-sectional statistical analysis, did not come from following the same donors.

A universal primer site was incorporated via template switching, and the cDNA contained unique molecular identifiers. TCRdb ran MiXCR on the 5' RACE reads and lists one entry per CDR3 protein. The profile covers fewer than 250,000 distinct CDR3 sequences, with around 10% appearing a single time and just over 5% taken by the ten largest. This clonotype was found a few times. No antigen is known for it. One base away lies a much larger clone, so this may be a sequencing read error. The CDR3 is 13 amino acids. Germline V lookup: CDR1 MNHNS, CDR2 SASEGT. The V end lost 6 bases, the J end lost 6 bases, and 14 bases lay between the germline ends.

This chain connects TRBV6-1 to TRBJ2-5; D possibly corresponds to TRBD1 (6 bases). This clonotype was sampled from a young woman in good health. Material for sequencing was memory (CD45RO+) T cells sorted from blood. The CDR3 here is CASSDWGLKTQYF. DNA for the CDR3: TGTGCCAGCAGCGACTGGGGGCTTAAGACCCAGTACTTC.